This TCR beta chain was found in a study of T-cell reconstitution after alpha-beta-depleted transplantation in children. The CDR3 extends over 15 amino acids. Trimming took 1 base from V and 5 from J, leaving 14 bases between them. Per germline, CDR1 DFQATT and CDR2 SNEGSKA (reference sequence). Unique molecular identifiers tagged the TCRbeta library. TCRdb recomputed calls from the PCR reads with MiXCR, one row per CDR3 protein. The sample has more than 450,000 distinct CDR3 sequences; approximately 20% are singletons. This clonotype has more than one count but fewer than ten. Sequencing was performed on PBMCs from the stem cell graft donor, taken from the stem cell graft. The genes are TRBV20-1 and TRBJ1-4, with D unclear. This receptor was obtained from a human donor who donated a stem cell graft to a child with acute lymphoblastic leukemia. Here the CDR3 DNA reads TGCAGTGCTAGAGCGAGGATGGGTCGAAATGAAAAACTGTTTTTT. It specifies CSARARMGRNEKLFF.